A selection of T cell receptor beta chains follows, all from one sample in a study of blood T cell repertoires in COVID-19. Produced via immunoSEQ multiplex PCR; TCRdb's table is partial and in-frame only. The sample includes 250,000 to 300,000 clones, approximately 89% of them seen just once. Sequencing was done on a sample of peripheral blood. These receptors all come from a woman in her 70s with COVID-19, enrolled during active disease. The CDR3 runs from the conserved cysteine through the conserved F or W. The D gene is left open where the match is weak. Size values are once, few and many counts, or a class for expanded clones, and some rows have none.

j_gene | d_gene | len | v_gene | abundance | CDR3aa | CDR3nt
TRBJ2-5 | . | 15 | TRBV28 | . | CASSDRLWGQETQYF | TGTGCCAGCAGTGACAGGTTATGGGGTCAAGAGACCCAGTACTTC
TRBJ1-3 | . | 13 | TRBV25-1 | . | CASSLSSGNTIYF | TGTGCCAGCAGTCTGAGCTCTGGAAACACCATATATTTT
TRBJ1-4 | . | 11 | TRBV20-1 | . | CSASFDEKLFF | TGCAGTGCTAGTTTCGATGAAAAACTGTTTTTT
TRBJ1-1 | TRBD1 | 13 | TRBV30 | . | CAWSIQGDTEAFF | TGTGCCTGGAGTATTCAGGGGGACACTGAAGCTTTCTTT
TRBJ1-1 | TRBD1 | 15 | TRBV6-5 | once | CASSQDRTMNTEAFF | TGTGCCAGCAGTCAGGACAGGACAATGAACACTGAAGCTTTCTTT
TRBJ2-1 | TRBD1 | 16 | TRBV19 | . | CASSIPGQGASNEQFF | TGTGCCAGTAGTATCCCAGGACAGGGGGCAAGCAATGAGCAGTTCTTC
TRBJ2-2 | . | 15 | TRBV7-3 | . | CASSSPGLSAGELFF | TGTGCCAGCAGCTCACCGGGACTGAGCGCCGGGGAGCTGTTTTTT
TRBJ2-5 | . | 16 | TRBV3-1/TRBV3-2 | . | CASSHMSFHGAETQYF | TGTGCCAGCAGCCACATGAGTTTCCACGGAGCCGAGACCCAGTACTTC
TRBJ2-7 | . | 13 | TRBV5-1 | . | CASSSGGHYEQYF | TGCGCCAGCAGTTCCGGCGGCCACTACGAGCAGTACTTC
TRBJ2-5 | TRBD1 | 13 | TRBV5-1 | . | CASSLTGEETQYF | TGCGCCAGCAGCTTAACAGGGGAGGAGACCCAGTACTTC
TRBJ2-7 | . | 13 | TRBV28 | . | CASTKSGTYEQYF | TGTGCCAGTACTAAATCAGGGACCTACGAGCAGTACTTC
TRBJ1-2 | TRBD1 | 15 | TRBV4-2 | . | CASSQDLQGNNGYTF | TGTGCCAGCAGCCAAGATCTACAGGGGAATAATGGCTACACCTTC
TRBJ1-4 | . | 15 | TRBV28 | . | CASSLWGAANEKLFF | TGTGCCAGCAGTTTATGGGGGGCGGCTAATGAAAAACTGTTTTTT
TRBJ2-7 | . | 11 | TRBV12-3/TRBV12-4 | . | CASSTYYEQYF | TGTGCCAGCAGTACTTATTACGAGCAGTACTTC
TRBJ2-3 | TRBD2 | 17 | TRBV27 | . | CASSLTGLAGREDTQYF | TGTGCCAGCAGTTTAACGGGACTAGCGGGGCGAGAGGATACGCAGTATTTT
TRBJ1-6 | . | 13 | TRBV12-3/TRBV12-4 | . | CASRPEGNSPLHF | TGTGCCAGCAGGCCGGAGGGGAACTCACCCCTCCACTTT
TRBJ2-3 | . | 15 | TRBV6-1 | . | CASSEGLARVDTQYF | TGTGCCAGCAGTGAAGGGCTAGCCCGGGTTGATACGCAGTATTTT
TRBJ1-2 | . | 14 | TRBV28 | . | CASSFVSGEYGYTF | TGTGCCAGCAGTTTTGTCTCAGGGGAGTATGGCTACACCTTC
TRBJ2-1 | TRBD1 | 14 | TRBV19 | . | CASSRGQGYNEQFF | TGTGCCAGTAGCCGTGGACAGGGATACAATGAGCAGTTCTTC
TRBJ1-2 | . | 14 | TRBV24-1 | . | CATSDQLINYGYTF | TGTGCCACCAGTGATCAACTTATTAACTATGGCTACACCTTC
TRBJ2-1 | . | 14 | TRBV6-5 | . | CASSQRSSYNEQFF | TGTGCCAGCAGTCAGCGGAGCTCCTACAATGAGCAGTTCTTC
TRBJ1-1 | . | 13 | TRBV30 | once | CAWNGGTRSEAFF | TGTGCCTGGAATGGTGGGACACGGAGTGAAGCTTTCTTT
TRBJ1-2 | TRBD1 | 13 | TRBV5-1 | . | CASSTQGDYGYTF | TGCGCCAGCAGCACACAGGGGGACTATGGCTACACCTTC
TRBJ2-5 | . | 11 | TRBV5-1 | . | CASSLSETQYF | TGCGCCAGCAGCTTGAGCGAGACCCAGTACTTC
TRBJ2-2 | TRBD2 | 16 | TRBV2 | many | CASSGLAGVRTGELFF | TGTGCCAGCAGCGGACTAGCGGGAGTTCGTACCGGGGAGCTGTTTTTT
TRBJ2-7 | TRBD2 | 14 | TRBV6-6 | . | CASRESSGVGEQYF | TGTGCCAGCAGGGAATCTAGCGGGGTGGGAGAGCAGTACTTC
TRBJ1-1 | . | 15 | TRBV19 | few | CASRTQVLLNTEAFF | TGTGCCAGTAGAACACAGGTGCTCCTTAACACTGAAGCTTTCTTT
TRBJ2-1 | . | 14 | TRBV3-1/TRBV3-2 | . | CASSQVTRWDEQFF | TGTGCCAGCAGCCAAGTGACTAGGTGGGATGAGCAGTTCTTC
TRBJ2-7 | TRBD1 | 14 | TRBV28 | . | CASSLGQASGEQYF | TGTGCCAGCAGTTTGGGACAGGCCTCCGGGGAGCAGTACTTC
TRBJ2-7 | TRBD1 | 16 | TRBV28 | . | CASSGLGTGHSYEQYF | TGTGCCAGCAGTGGACTCGGGACAGGGCACTCCTACGAGCAGTACTTC
TRBJ2-1 | TRBD2 | 18 | TRBV9 | . | CASSSSQQKTSGSFEQFF | TGTGCCAGCAGCTCAAGTCAGCAAAAGACTAGCGGGAGTTTTGAGCAGTTCTTC
TRBJ1-2 | . | 12 | TRBV19 | . | CASSSREIGYTF | TGTGCCAGTAGTAGTCGGGAAATCGGCTACACCTTC
TRBJ1-1 | . | 14 | TRBV5-4 | . | CASSLLAQGQRAFF | TGTGCCAGCAGCTTGTTGGCCCAGGGGCAAAGGGCTTTCTTT
TRBJ2-7 | TRBD1 | 15 | TRBV20-1 | . | CSASPDRGRDYEQYF | TGCAGTGCTAGTCCCGACAGGGGGAGAGACTACGAGCAGTACTTC
TRBJ1-5 | . | 15 | TRBV6-2/TRBV6-3 | . | CASSYSNQLFQPQHF | TGTGCCAGCAGTTACTCGAATCAGTTATTTCAGCCCCAGCATTTT